A single sample gave rise to the 9 T cell receptor beta chains below, sequenced in a study of beta chain features in type 1 diabetes. Study-wide results and caveats: For Type 1 diabetes patients, all four CD4+ subsets carried TCRB CDR3s that were moderately but significantly shorter.

These TCRs are of unknown antigen specificity. Every bit of the isolated RNA underwent reverse transcription, so sequencing read expressed TCRB transcripts. Using immunoSEQ multiplex PCR, the repertoire was profiled, and TCRdb retains in-frame clones only, with some absent. The repertoire consists of 400,000 or so clones, with around a tenth occurring once and the leading ten covering around 0.66%. Input material: central memory CD4+ T cells from blood. These receptors were collected from a man aged 25 to 40 with type 1 diabetes.

The DNA of the CDR3 is TGTGCCAGCAGCCGACAGGGACCCTACGAGCAGTACTTC. Protein: CASSRQGPYEQYF. The chain uses TRBV11-2 and TRBJ2-7; 7 positions agree with TRBD1. CDR1 and CDR2 from the germline V gene are SGHAT and FQNNGV. The CDR3 has 13 residues. V lost 5 bases, J lost 2 bases, and 3 bases stayed unmatched.

This clone was found a few times. The chain joins TRBV28 to TRBJ2-2; D is possibly TRBD1 or TRBD2 (7 bases each). Germline values: CDR1 MDHEN, CDR2 SYDVKM. CDR3 length: 21 amino acids. Trimming removed 10 bases at V and 2 bases at J, with 35 bases between. The CDR3 nucleotides read TGTGCCATACAGGGGAGGGGAGCACTCCAATTGGGCAGATTTAACACCGGGGAGCTGTTTTTT. Translated, it gives CAIQGRGALQLGRFNTGELFF. The full variable domain, with the rest looked up from reference TRBV28 and TRBJ2-2, is DVKVTQSSRYLVKRTGEKVFLECVQDMDHENMFWYRQDPGLGLRLIYFSYDVKMKEKGDIPEGYSVSREKKERFSLILESASTNQTSMYLCAIQGRGALQLGRFNTGELFFGEGSRLTVL.

This chain uses TRBV28 with TRBJ2-2; possibly TRBD1 or TRBD2 for D (5 bases each). The CDR3 totals 14 residues. CDR1 and CDR2 from the germline V gene are MDHEN and SYDVKM. The V end lost 5 bases, the J end lost 4 bases, and 11 bases lay between the germline ends. The CDR3 coding sequence is TGTGCCAGCAGTCCCGGGACGATCACCGGGGAGCTGTTTTTT. Its translation: CASSPGTITGELFF.

This clone was seen repeatedly, ten times or more. This sequence joins TRBV18 and TRBJ1-4, with a weak D call TRBD1 (5 bases). Germline CDR1 reads KGHSH; CDR2 reads LQKENI. There are 15 residues in the CDR3. V shed 3 bases and J shed 5 bases, with 13 bases lying between them. CDR3 sequence: CASSPPGRGNEKLFF. The CDR3 nucleotides are TGTGCCAGCTCACCCCCGGGGCGGGGGAATGAAAAACTGTTTTTT.

The chain carries TRBV5-1 and TRBJ2-7, with TRBD2 as a possible D gene (6 bases). Between the trimmed V and J ends, which lost 2 bases and 3 bases, there was a span of 12 bases. The CDR3 length is 14 residues. CDR1 and CDR2 from the germline V gene are SGHRS and YFSETQ. CDR3 in DNA: TGCGCCAGCAGCTTCTCTAGCGAGGTCTACGAGCAGTACTTC. Its translation: CASSFSSEVYEQYF.

With regard to this clone: Other DNA sequences in this specimen translate into the identical CDR3. The gene calls are TRBV9 and TRBJ2-5, with TRBD2 matching 8 bases. The CDR3 consists of 14 residues. With 4 bases clipped from V and 1 base from J, the junction kept 3 bases outside the gene matches. In germline, CDR1 is SGDLS, CDR2 YYNGEE. Here the CDR3 reads CASSPTSGQETQYF. DNA for the CDR3: TGTGCCAGCAGCCCCACTAGCGGCCAAGAGACCCAGTACTTC.

This chain's CDR3 is CASSSSGANVLTF. DNA for the CDR3: TGTGCCAGCAGCAGTTCTGGGGCCAACGTCCTGACTTTC. The chain joins TRBV21-1 to TRBJ2-6. TRBV21-1 is a recognized pseudogene. This CDR3 contains 13 residues.

This clone was picked up a small number of times. The V gene is TRBV7-2, the J gene TRBJ2-1, with 8 bases matching TRBD2. V shed 7 bases, J shed 7 bases, and the junction held 9 bases outside the gene matches. This CDR3 has 14 residues. Germline V gene data show CDR1 as SGHTA and CDR2 as FQGNSA. The CDR3 sequence: CASTPSGSFNEQFF. The CDR3 DNA reads TGTGCCAGCACTCCGAGCGGGAGTTTTAATGAGCAGTTCTTC.

This clone has just a few counts. The chain recombines TRBV5-4 with TRBJ2-1; TRBD2 aligns across 14 bases. V lost 4 bases to trimming and J lost 6 bases; unmatched junction nucleotides: 6. CDR3 size: 16 residues. CDR1 and CDR2 from the germline V gene are SGHNT and YYREEE (reference sequence). This CDR3 reads CASSAGLAGVGNEQFF. In DNA form, the CDR3 reads TGTGCCAGCAGCGCGGGACTAGCGGGAGTTGGCAATGAGCAGTTCTTC.